Listed below are T cell receptor beta chains from one sample, sequenced in a study of cytomegalovirus exposure and HLA in healthy donors. The data were produced by immunoSEQ multiplex PCR, yet TCRdb's version contains in-frame clones alone and is incomplete. The profile covers 93,000 or so clones, with 70% to 90% appearing a single time and around 5.6% taken by the ten largest. Sample: PBMCs. These receptors all come from a woman under 30 in good health and CMV-seropositive. Both conserved end residues are part of each CDR3. A D gene is named only where the DNA matches it firmly. Not every row has a clone size; where given, it reads once, few, many or a size class.

size: -
J: TRBJ2-5
D: TRBD2
V: TRBV18
CDR3: CASSPALTSGREETQYF
DNA: TGTGCCAGCTCACCGGCCCTGACTAGCGGGAGGGAGGAGACCCAGTACTTC

size: -
J: TRBJ1-5
D: -
V: TRBV30
CDR3: CAWSTTGNQPQHF
DNA: TGTGCCTGGAGTACAACAGGAAATCAGCCCCAGCATTTT

size: -
J: TRBJ2-7
D: TRBD1
V: TRBV27
CDR3: CASGGQGRRNEQYF
DNA: TGTGCCAGCGGGGGACAGGGAAGAAGAAACGAGCAGTACTTC

size: -
J: TRBJ2-7
D: -
V: TRBV6-1
CDR3: CATTKGPGVYEQYF
DNA: TGTGCCACTACCAAAGGGCCAGGGGTCTACGAGCAGTACTTC

size: -
J: TRBJ2-7
D: TRBD1
V: TRBV28
CDR3: CASSWGPGQGDSQYF
DNA: TGTGCCAGCAGTTGGGGCCCGGGACAGGGGGATTCGCAGTACTTC

size: -
J: TRBJ1-4
D: -
V: TRBV18
CDR3: CASSPQGVATNEKLFF
DNA: TGTGCCAGCTCACCACAGGGAGTAGCGACTAATGAAAAACTGTTTTTT

size: few
J: TRBJ1-5
D: -
V: TRBV10-3
CDR3: CAIGGGSNQPQHF
DNA: TGTGCCATCGGCGGGGGAAGCAATCAGCCCCAGCATTTT

size: few
J: TRBJ1-5
D: TRBD1
V: TRBV6-5
CDR3: CASSVDRAKNQPQHF
DNA: TGTGCCAGCAGCGTGGACAGGGCCAAAAATCAGCCCCAGCATTTT

size: -
J: TRBJ2-4
D: TRBD2
V: TRBV19
CDR3: CASSSRTSGRNIQYF
DNA: TGTGCCAGTAGTTCCCGGACTAGCGGGAGAAACATTCAGTACTTC

size: -
J: TRBJ2-1
D: -
V: TRBV27
CDR3: CASSSYRNEQFF
DNA: TGTGCCAGCAGCTCCTACCGGAATGAGCAGTTCTTC

size: -
J: TRBJ2-2
D: -
V: TRBV2
CDR3: CASSEGSGLTGELFF
DNA: TGTGCCAGCAGTGAAGGGTCAGGGCTCACCGGGGAGCTGTTTTTT

size: -
J: TRBJ2-2
D: -
V: TRBV2
CDR3: CASSERGTGELFF
DNA: TGTGCCAGCAGTGAACGGGGCACCGGGGAGCTGTTTTTT

size: -
J: TRBJ1-5
D: -
V: TRBV30
CDR3: CAWSVGGPQHF
DNA: TGTGCCTGGAGTGTTGGCGGGCCCCAGCATTTT

size: -
J: TRBJ1-1
D: -
V: TRBV6-5
CDR3: CASSYAGNTEAFF
DNA: TGTGCCAGCAGTTATGCGGGGAACACTGAAGCTTTCTTT

size: -
J: TRBJ1-2
D: TRBD1
V: TRBV28
CDR3: CASSTDRAGAYGYTF
DNA: TGTGCCAGCAGCACTGACAGGGCCGGGGCCTATGGCTACACCTTC

size: few
J: TRBJ1-1
D: -
V: TRBV5-1
CDR3: CASSSEGVGSVAEAFF
DNA: TGCGCCAGCAGCTCCGAGGGGGTCGGTTCGGTCGCTGAAGCTTTCTTT

size: -
J: TRBJ2-7
D: -
V: TRBV7-6
CDR3: CASSSEADRPYEQYF
DNA: TGTGCCAGCAGTTCCGAAGCAGACAGACCCTACGAGCAGTACTTC

size: -
J: TRBJ2-7
D: -
V: TRBV7-3
CDR3: CASSLGGGSSYEQYF
DNA: TGTGCCAGCAGCTTAGGGGGAGGAAGCTCCTACGAGCAGTACTTC

size: -
J: TRBJ1-1
D: TRBD1
V: TRBV9
CDR3: CASSVGEGGGTAEAFF
DNA: TGTGCCAGCAGCGTAGGTGAAGGAGGGGGCACAGCTGAAGCTTTCTTT

size: -
J: TRBJ2-7
D: TRBD1
V: TRBV9
CDR3: CASSPPDRIYEQYF
DNA: TGTGCCAGCAGCCCGCCGGACAGGATCTACGAGCAGTACTTC

size: -
J: TRBJ1-1
D: -
V: TRBV19
CDR3: CASSIEPGRGTEAFF
DNA: TGTGCCAGTAGTATAGAACCGGGTCGGGGCACTGAAGCTTTCTTT

size: -
J: TRBJ1-4
D: TRBD1
V: TRBV6-6
CDR3: CASIDRGGYEKLFF
DNA: TGTGCCAGCATCGACAGGGGGGGATATGAAAAACTGTTTTTT

size: -
J: TRBJ1-1
D: TRBD1
V: TRBV14
CDR3: CASSGDRVNTEAFF
DNA: TGTGCCAGCAGCGGGGACAGGGTGAACACTGAAGCTTTCTTT

size: -
J: TRBJ2-3
D: -
V: TRBV5-4
CDR3: CASSLQTRSTDTQYF
DNA: TGTGCCAGCAGCTTGCAGACTAGAAGCACAGATACGCAGTATTTT

size: -
J: TRBJ2-7
D: -
V: TRBV5-1
CDR3: CASSFGVSSYEQYF
DNA: TGCGCCAGCAGCTTCGGTGTTTCCTCCTACGAGCAGTACTTC

size: -
J: TRBJ2-2
D: -
V: TRBV4-1
CDR3: CASSQVTGAGELFF
DNA: TGCGCCAGCAGCCAAGTTACGGGAGCCGGGGAGCTGTTTTTT

size: -
J: TRBJ1-2
D: -
V: TRBV5-4
CDR3: CASSLFRDGYTF
DNA: TGTGCCAGCAGCTTGTTCAGGGATGGCTACACCTTC

size: few
J: TRBJ2-1
D: -
V: TRBV6-5
CDR3: CASSYLGFTPDSQFF
DNA: TGTGCCAGCAGTTACCTTGGATTCACACCGGACTCGCAGTTCTTC

size: -
J: TRBJ1-5
D: TRBD1
V: TRBV15
CDR3: CATSRLTGVSQPQHF
DNA: TGTGCCACCAGCAGACTAACAGGGGTAAGTCAGCCCCAGCATTTT

size: -
J: TRBJ2-7
D: TRBD2
V: TRBV27
CDR3: CASFPLGRGRSEQYF
DNA: TGTGCCAGCTTCCCATTGGGGCGGGGGAGGTCCGAGCAGTACTTC

size: once
J: TRBJ1-1
D: -
V: TRBV5-4
CDR3: CASRKNRDWGTEAFF
DNA: TGTGCCAGCAGGAAAAACAGGGATTGGGGCACTGAAGCTTTCTTT

size: -
J: TRBJ1-2
D: TRBD1
V: TRBV29-1
CDR3: CSVETFLTGTGEGGYTF
DNA: TGCAGCGTTGAAACATTTTTAACCGGGACAGGGGAGGGGGGCTACACCTTC

size: -
J: TRBJ1-4
D: -
V: TRBV2
CDR3: CASSIPGPDEKLFF
DNA: TGTGCCAGCTCGATCCCGGGTCCAGATGAAAAACTGTTTTTT

size: -
J: TRBJ1-4
D: TRBD1
V: TRBV29-1
CDR3: CSVLKRTGLNEKLFF
DNA: TGCAGCGTCCTCAAGCGGACAGGGCTTAATGAAAAACTGTTTTTT

size: -
J: TRBJ1-6
D: TRBD1
V: TRBV5-1
CDR3: CASSLESGGSPLHF
DNA: TGCGCCAGCAGCTTGGAGTCAGGGGGTTCACCCCTCCACTTT

size: -
J: TRBJ1-4
D: -
V: TRBV5-1
CDR3: CASSLGIERPQREKLFF
DNA: TGCGCCAGCAGCTTGGGTATTGAGCGCCCCCAAAGGGAAAAACTGTTTTTT

size: -
J: TRBJ1-5
D: TRBD1
V: TRBV28
CDR3: CASSSGQGANQPQHF
DNA: TGTGCCAGCAGCTCCGGACAGGGGGCGAATCAGCCCCAGCATTTT

size: -
J: TRBJ1-1
D: TRBD1
V: TRBV29-1
CDR3: CSVSGTGAAEAFF
DNA: TGCAGCGTTTCCGGGACAGGGGCGGCTGAAGCTTTCTTT

size: -
J: TRBJ1-4
D: -
V: TRBV7-9
CDR3: CASSENYEKLFF
DNA: TGTGCCAGCAGCGAGAATTATGAAAAACTGTTTTTT

size: -
J: TRBJ1-1
D: -
V: TRBV2
CDR3: CASSEYRSTSEAFF
DNA: TGTGCCAGCAGTGAGTACAGATCGACATCTGAAGCTTTCTTT

size: -
J: TRBJ1-1
D: TRBD1
V: TRBV9
CDR3: CATGTGEGAEAFF
DNA: TGTGCCACCGGGACAGGGGAAGGGGCTGAAGCTTTCTTT

size: -
J: TRBJ1-2
D: TRBD1
V: TRBV6-5
CDR3: CASSPRQGANYGYTF
DNA: TGTGCCAGCAGTCCTCGACAGGGAGCTAACTATGGCTACACCTTC

size: -
J: TRBJ1-2
D: -
V: TRBV23-1
CDR3: CASSGGSCGYTF
DNA: TGCGCCAGCAGCGGAGGGTCCTGTGGCTACACCTTC

size: -
J: TRBJ1-4
D: -
V: TRBV19
CDR3: CASSLRDNSLNEKLFF
DNA: TGTGCCAGTAGTCTACGGGACAACTCCCTAAATGAAAAACTGTTTTTT

size: once
J: TRBJ2-7
D: -
V: TRBV7-9
CDR3: CASRPPRAEEQYF
DNA: TGTGCCAGCAGACCTCCGAGGGCTGAAGAGCAGTACTTC

size: -
J: TRBJ2-1
D: TRBD2
V: TRBV19
CDR3: CASSIPPLGLAESSYNEQFF
DNA: TGTGCCAGTAGTATACCCCCCCTGGGACTAGCGGAAAGCTCCTACAATGAGCAGTTCTTC

size: -
J: TRBJ2-1
D: -
V: TRBV28
CDR3: CASSFGGISYNEQFF
DNA: TGTGCCAGCAGTTTCGGCGGGATCTCCTACAATGAGCAGTTCTTC

size: -
J: TRBJ1-2
D: TRBD1
V: TRBV6-5
CDR3: CASSRTGINYGYTF
DNA: TGTGCCAGCAGTCGGACAGGGATTAACTATGGCTACACCTTC

size: -
J: TRBJ1-5
D: TRBD1
V: TRBV15
CDR3: CATTRGQNNQPQHF
DNA: TGTGCCACCACCCGGGGACAGAATAATCAGCCCCAGCATTTT

size: -
J: TRBJ2-7
D: -
V: TRBV6-6
CDR3: CASSYSFTGSSHEQYF
DNA: TGTGCCAGCAGTTACTCGTTTACGGGGAGTTCTCACGAGCAGTACTTC

size: few
J: TRBJ2-5
D: -
V: TRBV2
CDR3: CASSERSSRTETQYF
DNA: TGTGCCAGCAGTGAAAGGAGCTCCCGTACAGAGACCCAGTACTTC

size: -
J: TRBJ2-1
D: TRBD2
V: TRBV4-1
CDR3: CASSQDSGGGIVGVNEQFF
DNA: TGCGCCAGCAGCCAAGATTCGGGCGGGGGGATAGTAGGGGTCAATGAGCAGTTCTTC

size: few
J: TRBJ1-2
D: -
V: TRBV7-8
CDR3: CASSLVQVEGYTF
DNA: TGTGCCAGCAGCTTAGTACAGGTTGAGGGCTACACCTTC